This TCR beta chain was identified in a study of T cells and Merkel cell carcinoma outcomes. Worth noting for this clone: Its specificity is unknown.

Using immunoSEQ multiplex PCR, the repertoire was profiled, and TCRdb retains in-frame clones only, with some absent. Of some 14,000 clones in the sample, 80% to 95% were seen once. This CDR3 contains 15 residues. Germline V lookup: CDR1 SGHTA, CDR2 FQGNSA. Trimming took 4 bases from V and 0 from J; bases not matched to a gene: 2. Regarding the study as a whole: Repertoire plus T-cell density reportedly predicted Merkel cell carcinoma outcomes.

The gene calls are TRBV7-2 and TRBJ1-5; 8 bases match TRBD1. The sequence was obtained from a human donor with Merkel cell carcinoma. Sequenced sample: tumor tissue from Merkel cell carcinoma. CDR3 in DNA: TGTGCCAGCAGCTCTGGACAGGGTAGCAATCAGCCCCAGCATTTT. This codes for CASSSGQGSNQPQHF.